Sequencing of this T cell receptor (beta chain) was carried out in a study of CD8 T cells in Susac syndrome. The multiple sclerosis controls were treatment-naive patients affected by stable or active relapsing-remitting disease. An amount of RNA that ranged from roughly 0.45 to 1 ug was reverse transcribed with random hexamers. TCRdb analysed the immunoSEQ multiplex PCR reads with MiXCR anew, one entry per CDR3 protein. This sample has about 400,000 distinct CDR3 sequences, with around 85% found just once. Germline-derived CDR1 and CDR2 are DFQATT and SNEGSKA (reference sequence). The CDR3 spans 16 residues. J lost 5 bases, V lost 6 bases, and 14 bases had no gene match.

The J gene is TRBJ2-3, the V gene TRBV20-1, with 10 bases fitting TRBD2. The receptor's source is a human donor with multiple sclerosis. Sequencing input: CD8+ T cells from PBMCs. CDR3 region: CSAFSGEEREGDTQYF. In DNA form, the CDR3 reads TGCAGTGCCTTCAGTGGGGAGGAGCGGGAGGGAGATACGCAGTATTTT.